This T cell receptor beta chain was identified in a study of cytomegalovirus exposure and HLA in healthy donors. Study-wide points: Compared with the approximately 700-donor mean, an Asian-associated ancestry cluster reportedly had fewer N-insertions, according to a later analysis. Most of the TCR beta V segments (in an earlier analysis) were productive either about 90% or about 30% of the time.

The primer mix had 60 Vbeta and 13 Jbeta primers. The assay was immunoSEQ multiplex PCR, and TCRdb's table has in-frame clones only and misses some. The sample comprises under 200,000 clones, about 80% of which are singletons, and 1% rests with the top ten. From germline, CDR1 is SGHVS and CDR2 FQNEAQ. The CDR3 totals 15 residues. Trimming stripped 2 bases from V and 0 bases from J, with 8 bases between. This clone was seen only a few times. Its antigen is not known. The receptor was derived from a woman between 50 and 59 years old in good health and CMV-seropositive. V gene TRBV7-8 combines with J gene TRBJ1-5, with D possibly being TRBD1 (6 bases). Sequenced: PBMCs. In DNA form, the CDR3 reads TGTGCCAGCAGCTTAATCAGGGGTAGCAATCAGCCCCAGCATTTT. It specifies CASSLIRGSNQPQHF.